The clone carrying this T cell receptor (beta chain) turned up a few times. The antigen is not known. It was with 60 Vbeta and 13 Jbeta primers that the PCR ran. Clones were sequenced by immunoSEQ multiplex PCR, and TCRdb holds only the in-frame ones, with some missing. In the table there are approximately 100,000 clones, 85% to 90% of which are singletons. The data were taken from a study of cytomegalovirus exposure and HLA in healthy donors. As for the study in general: Sequencing of roughly 180 million T cells in an earlier analysis found more than 100 million unique TCR beta sequences. Notes on the study in general: The only immune exposure information that was available was CMV serostatus.

There are 19 residues in the CDR3. The junction had 16 bases not matched to a gene; V was cut back by 5 bases and J by 0 bases. Germline CDR1 SEHNR, CDR2 FQNEAQ (reference sequence). Donors consisted of healthy bone marrow donors. This sequence originates from a man aged 25 to 40 in good health and CMV-seronegative. V gene TRBV7-9 combines with J gene TRBJ2-7; 10 bases match TRBD2. The sample was PBMCs. The CDR3 spells CASSPPGGAGGDLSYEQYF. The CDR3 DNA sequence: TGTGCCAGCAGCCCCCCCGGGGGAGCGGGAGGGGACCTCTCCTACGAGCAGTACTTC.